This T cell receptor beta chain originates from a study of MAIT cells during Salmonella Paratyphi A infection (dated by TCRdb to between 2016 and 2019). Study-wide context: Adult volunteers aged 18 to 60 ingested a single dose of 1-5x10^3 CFU of S. Paratyphi A strain NVGH308. Starting at diagnosis, the diagnosed volunteers took ciprofloxacin 500 mg twice daily for 14 days. General conclusions and limits of the study: More expansion or contraction among the top five MAIT clonotypes was shown in diagnosed volunteers than in healthy controls (roughly 0.56 versus 0.12), suggesting infection-driven repertoire reshaping. MAIT TRBV usage was oligoclonal, favouring TRBV20 and TRBV6, and appeared unchanged by infection. The availability of volunteer samples limited the sample sizes, but these sizes were considered adequate to detect differences between groups. Space occupied by over-represented MAIT clonotypes fell significantly from baseline to mid-infection (approximately 0.17 to 0.10), with no significant post-infection difference.

This sample's time point label indicates: before S. Paratyphi A challenge (baseline). MAIT cells were defined as Valpha7.2+ CD161+ T cells and were identified and sorted by flow cytometry. Circulating MAIT cell TCRbeta repertoires were profiled longitudinally in six volunteers who developed enteric fever after controlled oral challenge with live Salmonella Paratyphi A. Every diagnosed volunteer provided MAIT cell samples at pre-infection, mid-infection and post-infection timepoints. Enteric fever was diagnosed on the basis of Paratyphi A bacteremia and/or persistent fever above 38 degrees C lasting more than 12 hours. Infection was diagnosed in challenged volunteers between day 4 and day 7 after challenge. Between roughly 4,500 and 11,000 MAIT cells per sample were sorted directly into RNAqueous-Micro lysis buffer for RNA extraction. Lymphoprep gradient centrifugation was used to isolate peripheral blood mononuclear cells from blood samples and leukocyte cones. Cell sorting used a BD FACSAria Fusion or BD FACSAria III sorter.

In regard to this clonotype: Its antigen target is currently unknown. Base quality data are lacking; no much larger clone is found one base away.

Library generation was performed with 5' RACE. TCRbeta was amplified in two PCR rounds using Phusion High-Fidelity polymerase, and the primers carried sample-specific barcodes. TCRbeta libraries were generated by template-switch cDNA synthesis with SMARTScribe reverse transcriptase and a TRBC-specific primer. After barcoding, samples were pooled and then prepared using the NEBNext Ultra DNA Library Prep Kit for Illumina. Sequencing of the libraries took place on an Illumina MiSeq using the MiSeq reagent kit v2, 300 cycles. The original pipeline was this. Reads were demultiplexed by barcode with Jemultiplexer and were aligned with MiTCR using default parameters. Non-functional sequences were removed with VDJtools, and each clonotype was defined by its amino acid sequence, with frequencies calculated from the assigned sequence reads. In the clonal space homeostasis analysis, clonotypes were grouped by frequency into over-represented (0.05-1), large, medium and small bins. In TCRdb, the public reads were trimmed at Q25 with fastp and aligned with MiXCR, with productive beta chains retained. Here each entry gathers all rows of one CDR3 protein and keeps the most common genes and DNA. TCRdb assigned the V and J calls; the authors' analysis was not used. A total of more than 1,400 distinct CDR3 sequences appear in this sample, around 50% of them only once. The ten largest clones take up roughly two fifths of the sample.

The CDR3 starts with the cysteine, ends with the phenylalanine, and has 18 residues. The read is trimmed to its CDR3 DNA, 54 bases read in frame from base 1. V drops 1 base and J drops 0 bases, leaving 13 bases in between. CDR1 and CDR2 (LNHNV, YYDKDF) derive from the germline V gene (reference sequence). The receptor comes from a person aged 18 to 75 who was deliberately infected with Salmonella Paratyphi A in a paratyphoid fever challenge study. The sequences come from MAIT cells from blood, collected at the first sampling point of the challenge study. Recombination connected TRBV15 to TRBJ2-6, with no confidently assigned D gene. The DNA sequence is TGTGCCACCAGCAGAGTCCCCGGGCTGTGCTCTGGGGCCAACGTCCTGACTTTC. Translated, it reads CATSRVPGLCSGANVLTF.